The 17 T cell receptor beta chains below come from one sample, sequenced in a study of post-analysis software for immune sequencing data. Study-wide findings and caveats: Patients showed TRBV5-6, TRBV5-1 and TRBV20-1 among roughly five TRBV segments more frequent than in controls.

Unique molecular identifiers were present in the TCR beta cDNA libraries. In TCRdb, the PCR reads were re-called with MiXCR into one record per CDR3 protein. The sample shows about 430,000 distinct CDR3 sequences, roughly 38% of them seen only once. These TCRs are of unknown antigen specificity. Sequenced: blood. All receptors derive from a girl aged 2 to 9 with multiple sclerosis.

The chain links TRBV5-1 to TRBJ2-4; D remains ambiguous. The CDR3 contains 14 residues. Germline lookup yields CDR1 SGHRS and CDR2 YFSETQ. V lost 5 bases and J 0 bases, leaving 9 bases between the germline ends. The CDR3 here is CASRKFLAKNIQYF. DNA for the CDR3: TGCGCCAGCAGAAAGTTCCTAGCCAAAAACATTCAGTACTTC.

V gene TRBV7-6 combines with J gene TRBJ1-4, with D perhaps matching TRBD1 (5 bases). The V and J ends lost 2 bases and 8 bases respectively, with 15 bases between them. CDR1 is SGHVS and CDR2 is FNYEAQ in the germline V gene. This CDR3 region has 15 residues. Here the CDR3 DNA reads TGTGCCAGCAGCTTACGAGGCAGGGACCCCGAAAAACTGTTTTTT. It yields the protein CASSLRGRDPEKLFF.

V usage is TRBV20-1 and J usage is TRBJ2-7; 7 bases are shared with TRBD1. The J segment lost 3 bases and the V segment lost 2 bases, leaving 1 base of the junction unmatched. The CDR3 covers 12 residues. Per germline, CDR1 DFQATT and CDR2 SNEGSKA (reference sequence). The CDR3 DNA reads TGCAGTGCTAGATGGGACAGCTACGAGCAGTACTTC. Residues: CSARWDSYEQYF.

There are many counts of this clonotype. CDR3 amino acids: CSARDAGLAGLNGAPSSYEQYF. CDR3 sequence (DNA): TGCAGTGCTAGAGATGCAGGACTAGCGGGCCTAAACGGGGCCCCAAGTTCCTACGAGCAGTACTTC. The chain carries TRBV20-1 and TRBJ2-7, with TRBD2 matching over 11 bases. V shed 0 bases and J 1 base; nucleotides not matched to a gene: 23. Germline CDR1 is DFQATT and CDR2 is SNEGSKA (reference sequence). The CDR3 is made up of 22 amino acids.

This clonotype came up a few times. The chain carries TRBV9 and TRBJ1-5; tentatively, D is TRBD1 (5 bases). Germline CDR1 SGDLS, CDR2 YYNGEE. This CDR3 comprises 15 residues. V lost 0 bases to trimming and J lost 4 bases, with 11 bases between them. CDR3 DNA sequence: TGTGCCAGCAGCGTAGGGGGGACGGAGAATCAGCCCCAGCATTTT. This codes for CASSVGGTENQPQHF.

CDR3 DNA: TGTGCCAGCAGTTATGGCCCTAGCGGGGTTTTCGATGAGCAGTTCTTC. It encodes CASSYGPSGVFDEQFF. V gene TRBV6-2 or TRBV6-3 combines with J gene TRBJ2-1; 9 bases are shared with TRBD2. The CDR3 is made up of 16 amino acids. Germline values: CDR1 MNHEY, CDR2 SVGEGT. J was trimmed by 8 bases and V by 3 bases; bases with no gene match: 11.

J is TRBJ1-1 and V is TRBV10-3, with no clear D. V was shortened by 8 bases and J by 3 bases, with 13 bases between the two germline ends. The germline V gene has CDR1 ENHRY and CDR2 SYGVKD. The length of the CDR3 is 13 residues. CDR3 protein: CAIGGGSDTEAFF. In DNA, the CDR3 is TGTGCCATCGGAGGTGGCTCGGACACTGAAGCTTTCTTT.

This clonotype occurred a few times. The DNA for the CDR3 is TGCAGCGTTGCGGGGTACGGAAATTCCAATACGCAGTATTTT. It translates to CSVAGYGNSNTQYF. V and J are TRBV29-1 and TRBJ2-3, with D maybe TRBD2 (5 bases). Trimming took 4 bases from V and 7 from J, leaving 18 bases between them. Per germline, CDR1 SQVTM and CDR2 ANQGSEA. The CDR3 length is 14 residues.

This sequence joins TRBV5-1 and TRBJ2-4; 11 bases are a match to TRBD1. The junction had 9 bases not matched to a gene; V was cut back by 4 bases and J by 15 bases. CDR1 and CDR2 (germline): SGHRS, YFSETQ. This CDR3 has 13 amino acids. The chain's CDR3 is CASSRTGGYERYF. Here the CDR3 DNA reads TGCGCCAGCAGCAGGACAGGGGGCTACGAGCGGTACTTC.

This clonotype came up a few times. The chain couples TRBV7-9 to TRBJ1-4; TRBD1 agrees at 7 bases. The length of the CDR3 is 18 residues. Germline values: CDR1 SEHNR, CDR2 FQNEAQ (reference sequence). J gave up 0 bases and V 5 bases, and 12 bases lay outside the gene matches. The CDR3 DNA reads TGTGCCAGCAGCCAACCGGGACAGAGCATTGCAACTAATGAAAAACTGTTTTTT. Translating gives CASSQPGQSIATNEKLFF.

This clonotype was found a few times. The chain joins TRBV7-2 to TRBJ2-1; the D gene is possibly TRBD1 (5 bases). The germline gives CDR1 SGHTA, CDR2 FQGNSA. The CDR3 consists of 15 residues. The V and J ends lost 0 bases and 3 bases respectively, with 9 bases between them. The CDR3, as DNA: TGTGCCAGCAGCTTAGCTCCAGGGAACTACAATGAGCAGTTCTTC. It yields the protein CASSLAPGNYNEQFF.

This rearrangement joins TRBV27 to TRBJ2-6; D may be TRBD2 (5 bases). CDR1 is MNHEY, CDR2 SMNVEV, per germline (reference sequence). The CDR3 length is 16 residues. The V and J ends lost 2 bases and 4 bases respectively, with 12 bases between them. Here the CDR3 DNA reads TGTGCCAGCAGTTTACGGTGGCTAGCAGGGGCCAACGTCCTGACTTTC. Translating gives CASSLRWLAGANVLTF.

The chain carries TRBV5-4 and TRBJ2-2, with TRBD1 matching 8 bases. Germline V gene lookup returns CDR1 SGHNT and CDR2 YYREEE (reference sequence). CDR3 length: 16 amino acids. V shed 4 bases, J shed 4 bases, and the junction held 9 bases outside the gene matches. For the CDR3, the DNA is TGTGCCAGCAGCCCAGCCAGGGGGCATATCACCGGGGAGCTGTTTTTT. It yields the protein CASSPARGHITGELFF. The complete variable domain, with remaining parts taken from reference TRBV5-4 and TRBJ2-2, reads ETGVTQSPTHLIKTRGQQVTLRCSSQSGHNTVSWYQQALGQGPQFIFQYYREEENGRGNFPPRFSGLQFPNYSSELNVNALELDDSALYLCASSPARGHITGELFFGEGSRLTVL.

The chain recombines TRBV6-1 with TRBJ1-2, with D perhaps matching TRBD1 (6 bases). CDR3 size: 11 residues. Deletions cut 7 bases from V and 10 bases from J, with 13 bases between. In germline, CDR1 is MNHNS, CDR2 SASEGT. The DNA of the CDR3 is TGTGCCAGCACCGACAGGAGAAACTACACCTTC. Protein product: CASTDRRNYTF.

This chain uses TRBV12-3 or TRBV12-4 with TRBJ2-1, with D unresolved. The CDR3 covers 12 residues. Trimming took off 6 bases at V and 5 bases at J, with 8 bases between the two ends. CDR3 loop: CASRTNDNEQFF. CDR3 sequence (DNA): TGTGCCAGCAGAACTAACGACAATGAGCAGTTCTTC.

The rearrangement uses TRBV28 and TRBJ2-1, with D perhaps TRBD2 (5 bases). This CDR3 is 15 amino acids long. CDR1 and CDR2 from the germline V gene are MDHEN and SYDVKM. V dropped 5 bases and J dropped 0 bases, with 11 bases sitting between them. The CDR3 region has the DNA TGTGCCAGCAGTAGCGCGGGCCCCTCCTACAATGAGCAGTTCTTC. This translates into CASSSAGPSYNEQFF.

V gene TRBV4-2 combines with J gene TRBJ2-1; 9 bases map to TRBD2. With 5 bases clipped from V and 10 bases from J, the junction kept 9 bases outside the gene matches. Germline CDR1 reads LGHNA; CDR2 reads YNFKEQ. The CDR3 has 14 residues. The CDR3 loop reads CASSSRSGSGEQFF. The CDR3 DNA reads TGTGCCAGCAGCTCCCGTAGCGGGAGCGGGGAGCAGTTCTTC.